The clone carrying this T cell receptor beta chain appeared many times. Its antigen is not identified. Diagnoses used clinical symptoms, serum thyroxine and TRAb, thyroid ultrasound and orbital computed tomography. Between the trimmed V and J ends, which lost 3 bases and 8 bases, there was a span of 12 bases. The length of the CDR3 is 13 residues. Germline loops: CDR1 SGDLS, CDR2 YYNGEE. The record originates from a study of T cells in Graves' hyperthyroidism and ophthalmopathy. General study findings and limits: Patients with ophthalmopathy were separated from those with stable hyperthyroidism by a 13 V-J model.

Amplified TCR beta CDR3 regions came from RNA transcripts. The HTBI primer set was used in a first-round RT-PCR of the TCR CDR3. TCRdb ran MiXCR on the multiplex PCR reads and lists one entry per CDR3 protein. The sample includes hundreds of thousands of distinct CDR3 sequences, over 35% of them seen just once. Specimen: blood. The J gene is TRBJ1-5, the V gene TRBV9; no clear D. The sequence was collected from a man aged 18 to 29 with Graves' hyperthyroidism. The CDR3 DNA is TGTGCCAGCAGCGGGTTGGGCGGGGAGCCCCAGCATTTT. It specifies CASSGLGGEPQHF.